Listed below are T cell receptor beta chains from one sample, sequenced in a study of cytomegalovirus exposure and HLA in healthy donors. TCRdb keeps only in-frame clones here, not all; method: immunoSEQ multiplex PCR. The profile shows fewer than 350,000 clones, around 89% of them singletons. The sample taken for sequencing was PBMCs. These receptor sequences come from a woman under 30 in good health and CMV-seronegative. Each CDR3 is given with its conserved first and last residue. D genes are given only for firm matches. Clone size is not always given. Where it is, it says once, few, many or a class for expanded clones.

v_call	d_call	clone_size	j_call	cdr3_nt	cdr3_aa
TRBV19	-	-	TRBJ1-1	TGTGCCAGTAACAGGAAAGGGGTAGGGAACACTGAAGCTTTCTTT	CASNRKGVGNTEAFF
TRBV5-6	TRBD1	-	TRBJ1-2	TGTGCCAGCAGCCAAGACAGGGGGTATGGCTACACCTTC	CASSQDRGYGYTF
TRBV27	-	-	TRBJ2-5	TGTGCCAGGACACCGATAATAGAGACCCAGTACTTC	CARTPIIETQYF
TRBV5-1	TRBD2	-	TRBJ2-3	TGCGCCAGCAGCTTTACCCACCTAGCGGGAGAGGCGGATACGCAGTATTTT	CASSFTHLAGEADTQYF
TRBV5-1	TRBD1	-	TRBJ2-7	TGCGCCAGCAGCTTGGGAGGGACAGCCGTTTCCTACGAGCAGTACTTC	CASSLGGTAVSYEQYF
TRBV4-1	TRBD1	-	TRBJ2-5	TGCGCCAGCAGCCAAGGGACAGGGGCCGCGCATGGGACCCAGTACTTC	CASSQGTGAAHGTQYF
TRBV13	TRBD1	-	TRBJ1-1	TGTGCCAGCAGCCTAAGGACAGGGGGCTTGGTTGAAGCTTTCTTT	CASSLRTGGLVEAFF
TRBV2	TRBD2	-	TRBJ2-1	TGTGCCACCCTCCTTAAGCGGGAGGGCAATGAGCAGTTCTTC	CATLLKREGNEQFF
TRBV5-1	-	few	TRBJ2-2	TGCGCCAGCAGCTTGGGGGAGTCGGACACCGGGGAGCTGTTTTTT	CASSLGESDTGELFF
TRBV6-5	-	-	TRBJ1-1	TGTGCCGCAGCCCAGGCGATTAACACTGAAGCTTTCTTT	CAAAQAINTEAFF
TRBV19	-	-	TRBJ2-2	TGTGCCAGTAGTATGGGCAGGGAGAACACCGGGGAGCTGTTTTTT	CASSMGRENTGELFF
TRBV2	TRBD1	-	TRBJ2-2	TGTGCCAGCACCTTACTCGTGGGACAGGGGGGTTACACCGGGGAGCTGTTTTTT	CASTLLVGQGGYTGELFF
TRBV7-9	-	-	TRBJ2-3	TGTGCCAGCAGCTTAGCAGCTAGCGACACAGATACGCAGTATTTT	CASSLAASDTDTQYF
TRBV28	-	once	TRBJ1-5	TGTGCCAGCAGTCGTGGCAGAAAGAATCAGCCCCAGCATTTT	CASSRGRKNQPQHF
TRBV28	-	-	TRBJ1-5	TGTGCCAGCAGCAGAACCGCGGGGGATCAGCCCCAGCATTTT	CASSRTAGDQPQHF
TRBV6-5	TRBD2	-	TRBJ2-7	TGTGCCAGCAGGCCGACTAGCGGCTACGAGCAGTACTTC	CASRPTSGYEQYF
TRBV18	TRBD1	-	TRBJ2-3	TGTGCCAGCTCACTCCTCGACAGGGGGCGAGGCACAGATACGCAGTATTTT	CASSLLDRGRGTDTQYF
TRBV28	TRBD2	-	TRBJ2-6	TGTGCCAGCAGTCAAGACGTGGCTAGCGGCTCCTCTGGGGCCAACGTCCTGACTTTC	CASSQDVASGSSGANVLTF
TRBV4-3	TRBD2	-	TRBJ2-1	TGCGCCAGCAGCCAAGAAACGGGACTAGCGTATGAGCAGTTCTTC	CASSQETGLAYEQFF
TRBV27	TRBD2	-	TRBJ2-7	TGTGCCAGCAGCGAAGCGGGGTTCTCCTACGAGCAGTACTTC	CASSEAGFSYEQYF
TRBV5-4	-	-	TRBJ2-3	TGTGCCAGCAGCTCCGTCCCAGATACGCAGTATTTT	CASSSVPDTQYF
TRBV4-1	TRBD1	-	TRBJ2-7	TGCGCCAGCAGCCTGGCCGGGACAGACCCCTACGAGCAGTACTTC	CASSLAGTDPYEQYF
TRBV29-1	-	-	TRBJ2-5	TGCAGCGTTGGGCCGTCCCAGTACTTC	CSVGPSQYF
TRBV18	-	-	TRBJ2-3	TGTGCCAGCTCACCCTCGGGAACTTCAGATACGCAGTATTTT	CASSPSGTSDTQYF
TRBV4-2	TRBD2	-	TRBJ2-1	TGTGCCAGCGCTGCCGGGCTAGCGGTAATGAATGAGCAGTTCTTC	CASAAGLAVMNEQFF
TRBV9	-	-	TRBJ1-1	TGTGCCAGCAGCAGTAGTCGTGAGGGCGTTACGACTGAAGCTTTCTTT	CASSSSREGVTTEAFF
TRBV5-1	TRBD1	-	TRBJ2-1	TGCGCCAGCAGCCCGACTGGGGGCAAGCAGGGGGTCAATGAGCAGTTCTTC	CASSPTGGKQGVNEQFF
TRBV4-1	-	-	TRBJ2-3	TGCGCCAGCAGCCAAAGGGGAGGACTCGATACGCAGTATTTT	CASSQRGGLDTQYF
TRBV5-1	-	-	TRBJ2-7	TGCGCCAGCAGCTTCGGGGAATCCTACGAGCAGTACTTC	CASSFGESYEQYF
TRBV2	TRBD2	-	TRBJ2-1	TGTGCCAGCTCAACTCTAGCGGGAGTAGTGGATGAGCAGTTCTTC	CASSTLAGVVDEQFF
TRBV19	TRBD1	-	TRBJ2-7	TGTGCCAGTAGTACTGCCGGGACAGGGTCCTACGAGCAGTACTTC	CASSTAGTGSYEQYF
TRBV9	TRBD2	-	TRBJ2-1	TGTGCCAGCAGCGTACTGACGGGAGGGGGCTACAATGAGCAGTTCTTC	CASSVLTGGGYNEQFF
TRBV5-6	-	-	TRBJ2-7	TGTGCCAGCAGCTTGGGGCTTGGCCACCTCTCCTACGAGCAGTACTTC	CASSLGLGHLSYEQYF
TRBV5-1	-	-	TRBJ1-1	TGCGCCAGCAGCATCTACAGGGCGGGGAACACTGAAGCTTTCTTT	CASSIYRAGNTEAFF
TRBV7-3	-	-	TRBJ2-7	TGTGCCAGCAGCCCCAATGGAGCCTCCTACGAGCAGTACTTC	CASSPNGASYEQYF
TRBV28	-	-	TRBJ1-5	TGTGCCAGCAGGCCGACTGTAAATAGCAATCAGCCCCAGCATTTT	CASRPTVNSNQPQHF
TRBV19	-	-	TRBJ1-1	TGTGCCAGTAGTATGATGAGTACAGCGAACACTGAAGCTTTCTTT	CASSMMSTANTEAFF
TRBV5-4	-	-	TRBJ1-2	TGTGCCAGCAGCTTGGGAAGTCTAGACCTCTATGGCTACACCTTC	CASSLGSLDLYGYTF
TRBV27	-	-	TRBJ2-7	TGTGCCAGCAGTTTTGCGCAGGACTCCTACGAGCAGTACTTC	CASSFAQDSYEQYF
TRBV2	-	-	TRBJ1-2	TGTGCCAGCACCTACCGGGAAGATGGCTACACCTTC	CASTYREDGYTF
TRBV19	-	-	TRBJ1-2	TGTGCCAGTAGCCGATCGGCAAATAGCAACTATGGCTACACCTTC	CASSRSANSNYGYTF
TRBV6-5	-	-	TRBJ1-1	TGTGCCAGCAGGGAGGAGGTCAGGGGGAACACTGAAGCTTTCTTT	CASREEVRGNTEAFF
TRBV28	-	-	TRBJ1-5	TGTGCCAGCAGTTTGAGGAGGACTAGCGGCAATCAGCCCCAGCATTTT	CASSLRRTSGNQPQHF
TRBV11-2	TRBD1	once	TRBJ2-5	TGTGCCAGCAGCTCCGGGACAGGGCCCGGGTGGACCCAGTACTTC	CASSSGTGPGWTQYF
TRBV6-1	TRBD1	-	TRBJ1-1	TGTGCCAGCGGACAGGGACGGTCCACTGAAGCTTTCTTT	CASGQGRSTEAFF
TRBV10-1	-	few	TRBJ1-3	TGCGCCAGCAGTGAGTCCGGCTCTGGAAACACCATATATTTT	CASSESGSGNTIYF
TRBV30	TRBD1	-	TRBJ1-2	TGTGCCTGGAGAAGACCTAGACAGGGATTGATGGATGGCTACACCTTC	CAWRRPRQGLMDGYTF
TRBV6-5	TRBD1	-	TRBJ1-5	TGTGCCAGCAGGACAGGGGGCTCCAATCAGCCCCAGCATTTT	CASRTGGSNQPQHF
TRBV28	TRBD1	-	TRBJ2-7	TGTGCCAGCAGTTTAGACAGGGGTTACGAGCAGTACTTC	CASSLDRGYEQYF
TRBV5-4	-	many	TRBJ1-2	TGTGCCAGCAGCCACACGGGTGGCTACACCTTC	CASSHTGGYTF
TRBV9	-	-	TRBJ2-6	TGTGCCAGCAGCGAACTCACCGAGGGGGCGGGGGGGGCCAACGTCCTGACTTTC	CASSELTEGAGGANVLTF
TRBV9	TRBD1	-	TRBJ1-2	TGTGCCAGCAGCGTAGGTGGTCTCGGCAGGGGGTATGGCTACACCTTC	CASSVGGLGRGYGYTF
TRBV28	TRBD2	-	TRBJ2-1	TGTGCCAGCAGTACGACTAGCGGACTTTACAATGAGCAGTTCTTC	CASSTTSGLYNEQFF